Following are 14 T cell receptor beta chains from one sample sequenced in a study of blood T cell repertoires in COVID-19. Using immunoSEQ multiplex PCR, the repertoire was profiled, and TCRdb retains in-frame clones only, with some absent. The sample yields around 360,000 clones, over 75% seen once. Sequenced material: PBMCs or T cells enriched from blood (not recorded which). These receptor sequences come from a woman aged 25-40 years who had recovered from COVID-19.

The CDR3 spells CASSEGSDTEAFF. Here the CDR3 DNA reads TGTGCCAGCAGCGAGGGGTCCGACACTGAAGCTTTCTTT. The genes are TRBV9 and TRBJ1-1; D perhaps matches TRBD1 (5 bases). The V and J ends lost 3 bases and 3 bases respectively, with 9 bases between them. Germline V gene sequence: CDR1 SGDLS, CDR2 YYNGEE. This CDR3 is 13 amino acids long. The full variable domain, rest sourced from reference TRBV9 and TRBJ1-1, is DSGVTQTPKHLITATGQRVTLRCSPRSGDLSVYWYQQSLDQGLQFLIQYYNGEERAKGNILERFSAQQFPDLHSELNLSSLELGDSALYFCASSEGSDTEAFFGQGTRLTVV.

This chain connects TRBV7-9 to TRBJ2-4; D may be TRBD2 (7 bases). Germline lookup yields CDR1 SEHNR and CDR2 FQNEAQ (reference sequence). The CDR3 contains 16 residues. The V and J ends lost 5 bases and 0 bases respectively, with 14 bases between them. The CDR3 DNA sequence: TGTGCCAGCAGCCGGGGGGCAGGACTAGCCAAAAACATTCAGTACTTC. Protein product: CASSRGAGLAKNIQYF.

The chain has TRBV5-1 and TRBJ2-3; 8 nucleotides line up with TRBD2. Germline lookup yields CDR1 SGHRS and CDR2 YFSETQ. Losses at the gene ends were 1 base for V and 3 bases for J; bases not matched to a gene: 4. The CDR3 is 15 residues long. Here the CDR3 reads CASSLSGGGTDTQYF. In DNA, the CDR3 is TGCGCCAGCAGCTTGAGCGGGGGTGGGACAGATACGCAGTATTTT.

V usage is TRBV19 and J usage is TRBJ2-1, with D uncertain. This CDR3 has 13 amino acids. V was shortened by 1 base and J by 4 bases, with 5 bases between the two germline ends. The V gene's germline CDR1 is LNHDA and CDR2 SQIVND (reference sequence). DNA for the CDR3: TGTGCCAGTAGTATAGCCCCTTACAATGAGCAGTTCTTC. Protein: CASSIAPYNEQFF.

The chain employs TRBV30 and TRBJ1-2; possibly TRBD1 for D (5 bases). V lost 4 bases, J lost 6 bases, and 15 bases lay in between. Germline assignment: CDR1 GTSNPN and CDR2 SVGIG (reference sequence). CDR3 length: 13 residues. This CDR3 is CAWTPRVLDGYTF. CDR3 nucleotide sequence: TGTGCCTGGACGCCCAGGGTACTGGATGGCTACACCTTC.

The rearrangement uses TRBV9 and TRBJ1-4; TRBD1 might be the D (6 bases). Trimming took 2 bases from V and 8 from J, leaving 13 bases between them. In germline, CDR1 is SGDLS, CDR2 YYNGEE. This CDR3 has 14 residues. CDR3 region: CASSVGRGGEKLFF. CDR3 coding DNA: TGTGCCAGCAGCGTGGGCAGGGGTGGAGAAAAACTGTTTTTT.

The chain has TRBV5-1 and TRBJ2-1, with 7 nucleotides matching TRBD2. V lost 0 bases to trimming and J lost 6 bases; unmatched junction nucleotides: 9. CDR3 length: 16 residues. Germline lookup yields CDR1 SGHRS and CDR2 YFSETQ. CDR3 loop: CASSLATTSRANEQFF. The CDR3 nucleotides read TGCGCCAGCAGCTTGGCCACGACTAGCCGGGCCAATGAGCAGTTCTTC.

CDR3 DNA sequence: TGTGCCAGCAGCCCCGGAGCAGATACGCAGTATTTT. Translated, it gives CASSPGADTQYF. The J gene is TRBJ2-3, the V gene TRBV7-9; D is ambiguous. The V end lost 5 bases, the J end lost 4 bases, and 7 bases lay between the germline ends. The CDR3 has 12 amino acids. CDR1 is SEHNR, CDR2 FQNEAQ, per germline (reference sequence).

The genes are TRBV10-3 and TRBJ2-7; the match to TRBD2 covers 8 bases. This CDR3 comprises 14 residues. CDR1 ENHRY and CDR2 SYGVKD come from the germline V gene. J was trimmed by 3 bases and V by 6 bases; bases with no gene match: 7. CDR3 DNA: TGTGCCATCAGCGACGGGACTAGGATCTACGAGCAGTACTTC. The encoded protein is CAISDGTRIYEQYF.

DNA of the CDR3: TGTGCCAGCAGCTTAGGTACTAGTTTGCCAGATACGCAGTATTTT. It encodes CASSLGTSLPDTQYF. The J gene is TRBJ2-3, the V gene TRBV7-2; possibly TRBD2 for D (5 bases). The germline gives CDR1 SGHTA, CDR2 FQGNSA. The CDR3 sequence is 15 residues long. The V and J ends lost 1 base and 4 bases respectively, with 12 bases between them.

This clone is a singleton in its sample. This rearrangement joins TRBV28 to TRBJ2-5, with no clear D. The CDR3 is made up of 10 amino acids. The germline V gene has CDR1 MDHEN and CDR2 SYDVKM. V shed 8 bases and J shed 5 bases, with 6 bases lying between them. CDR3 residues: CASRSETQYF. The CDR3 DNA sequence: TGTGCCAGCCGGAGTGAGACCCAGTACTTC.

V and J are TRBV5-5 and TRBJ1-5; 7 bases match TRBD1. From germline, CDR1 is SGHKS and CDR2 YYEKEE (reference sequence). The CDR3 is 14 residues long. The V segment lost 4 bases and the J segment 6 bases; nucleotides outside the gene matches: 7. Written as DNA, the CDR3 is TGTGCCAGCAGCGGTACAGGGGAAGGTCAGCCCCAGCATTTT. It translates to CASSGTGEGQPQHF.

The chain links TRBV27 to TRBJ2-1; 8 bases align to TRBD2. After removal of 6 bases from V and 5 bases from J, the junction contained 3 bases not matched to a gene. CDR1 is MNHEY and CDR2 is SMNVEV in the germline V gene (reference sequence). This CDR3 has 13 residues. This CDR3 is CASRLAGNNEQFF. CDR3 nucleotide sequence: TGTGCCAGCAGATTAGCGGGAAACAATGAGCAGTTCTTC.

The CDR3 here is CASIHGETNEKLFF. CDR3 sequence (DNA): TGTGCCAGCATCCATGGTGAGACTAATGAAAAACTGTTTTTT. The chain recombines TRBV2 with TRBJ1-4, with D unresolved. V was clipped by 7 bases and J by 2 bases, with 11 bases between them. The germline V gene encodes CDR1 SNHLY and CDR2 FYNNEI. The CDR3 extends over 14 amino acids.